The 2 T cell receptor beta chains below come from one sample, sequenced in a study of vaccination effects on CD4 cells after COVID-19 (dated by TCRdb to 2022 to 2024). No cognate antigen is known for these TCRs. The method behind the library was the immunoSEQ multiplex PCR assay. Held by TCRdb, this immuneACCESS table contains in-frame sequences only and omits some clones. Under half of the omission traces to an unresolved V gene where checked; the cause of the rest is unknown. Present in this sample are some 50,000 clones, 67% of which were seen just once. Roughly 5.1% of the sample is in the top ten clones. After less than 13 days of culture, CD4+ T cells were isolated with the EasySep CD4+ T cell isolation kit. Sample: CD4+ T cells from PBMCs cultured without peptide, taken before COVID-19 vaccination. Source of these receptors: a human donor who received a COVID-19 vaccine.

J is TRBJ2-2 and V is TRBV5-5; the D gene could be TRBD1 or TRBD2 (5 bases each). The germline CDR1 and CDR2 sequences are SGHKS and YYEKEE (reference sequence). The CDR3 sequence is 16 residues long. V was pared by 0 bases and J by 5 bases, with 14 bases between. The DNA for the CDR3 is TGTGCCAGCAGCTTGGTGGGGGAGCGCGGAACCGGGGAGCTGTTTTTT. Protein sequence: CASSLVGERGTGELFF.

The chain combines TRBV7-9 with TRBJ2-7; D ambiguous. The V end lost 3 bases, the J end lost 5 bases, and 5 bases lay between the germline ends. The CDR3 extends over 11 amino acids. Germline V lookup: CDR1 SEHNR, CDR2 FQNEAQ (reference sequence). This chain's CDR3 is CASSLYDEQYF. The CDR3 nucleotides read TGTGCCAGCAGCTTGTATGACGAGCAGTACTTC.